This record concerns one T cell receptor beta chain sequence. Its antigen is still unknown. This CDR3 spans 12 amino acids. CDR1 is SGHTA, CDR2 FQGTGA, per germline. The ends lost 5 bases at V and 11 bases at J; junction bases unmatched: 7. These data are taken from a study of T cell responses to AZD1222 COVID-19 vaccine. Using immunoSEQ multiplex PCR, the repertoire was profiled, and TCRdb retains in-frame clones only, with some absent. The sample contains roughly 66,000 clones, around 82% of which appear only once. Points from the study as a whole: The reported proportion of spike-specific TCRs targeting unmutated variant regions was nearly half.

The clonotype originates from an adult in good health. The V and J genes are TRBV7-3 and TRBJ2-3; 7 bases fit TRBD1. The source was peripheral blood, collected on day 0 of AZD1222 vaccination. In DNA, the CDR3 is TGTGCCAGCAGCGATCCGGGACAGCAGCAGTATTTT. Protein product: CASSDPGQQQYF.